The following is a T cell receptor beta chain sequence with its context. No antigen is known for it. Within one base of it there is no much larger clone, and no base qualities were kept. This entry belongs to a study of beta chain features in type 1 diabetes (dated by TCRdb to 2016 to 2018). General notes on the study: Patients and healthy donors did not differ in mean age, gender distribution, total cell number or subset yield. Across all samples, some 110,000,000 sorted cells were examined, and cell number per subset correlated strongly with RNA yield. In the study, TCRB repertoires of sorted circulating CD4+ T cell subsets from recently diagnosed type 1 diabetes patients were compared with those of matched healthy donors. Regulatory and stem cell-like memory subsets were isolated from only 8 patients and roughly eight healthy donors, whereas naive and central memory subsets came from all 30 or so donors.

All of the isolated RNA was reverse transcribed with the High Capacity cDNA Reverse Transcription Kit, so expressed TCRB transcripts were sequenced. Deep immunoSEQ sequencing was performed on naive, central memory and regulatory T cell samples, with an average of approximately 3.9 million total reads per sample. Sorted cells were lysed in RLT buffer and RNA was extracted with DNase-treated RNeasy Micro or Mini kits, depending on cell number. Each cell subset was processed on its own to prevent cross-contamination, while patient and healthy donor samples were processed together. TCRB sequences were amplified from cDNA with the immunoSEQ multiplex PCR, producing 87-bp fragments spanning the CDR3 region. Sequencing of the amplicons was performed on the Illumina HiSeq platform. Processing in the source paper ran as follows. PCR bias was corrected computationally using synthetic template baselines, and reads within Hamming distance 2 were collapsed, with unmergeable singletons discarded. Reads were aligned to IMGT to assign V, D and J genes, CDR3 length, and insertions or deletions at six rearrangement sites. Clonotype counts were normalized to sorted cell number within each subset before computing true diversity and Gini coefficients with the tcR R package. The overlap coefficient, calculated on TCRB nucleotide sequences, was used to quantify repertoire sharing. Sourced from immuneACCESS, this table was stored by TCRdb with only in-frame sequences that have V and J called. A share of the clones is absent; for the studies checked, an unresolved V gene accounts for under half, and the remainder has no known explanation. D and trimming come from the DNA, and the V and J calls and clone size come from that table. Within this sample are roughly 400,000 clones, with 9.5% to 10% of them counted one time only. Jointly, the top ten make up about 0.63% of the sample.

Summary of the overall study and its limitations: Because cDNA was sequenced instead of genomic DNA, activated cells with high expression could be over-represented, although the groups did not differ in activation or CD3 levels. Type 1 diabetes patients showed a moderate but significant shortening of TCRB CDR3 length in all four CD4+ subsets. Naive, central memory and regulatory TCRB repertoires appeared to be more similar among patients than among healthy donors. Because small numbers of individuals were included in the HLA sub-analyses, any influence of HLA type on TCRB rearrangement was left unresolved. PCR might favor shorter templates, but patient and control samples were amplified and corrected together, so any skew would affect both groups equally. Fewer insertions and more nucleotide deletions at VDJ recombination sites were observed in patients with type 1 diabetes, implying thymic rearrangement abnormalities.

Each donor gave one peripheral blood draw, averaging approximately 110 mL, which was collected into heparinised tubes. A BD FACSAria II and a panel including CD45RO, CCR7, CD25, CD127, CD95 and CD27 were used to sort naive, central memory, regulatory and stem cell-like memory CD4+ T cells. Purity was above 95% for every sorted population. PBMCs were separated immediately by Lymphoprep density gradient centrifugation and were stained directly, without being cultured. So that batch effects would be minimized, each experiment stained and sorted samples in pairs, pairing one healthy donor with one patient. Counted from cysteine to phenylalanine, this CDR3 has 16 amino acids. Here the CDR3 DNA is all that survives: 48 bases in frame from base 1. V is clipped by 2 bases and J by 2 bases, and the sequence between their germline boundaries is 13 bases long. Per the germline V gene, MNHEY is the CDR1 and SVGAGI is the CDR2.

Specimen: central memory CD4+ T cells from blood. The chain is assembled from TRBV6-5 and TRBJ1-3, and possibly TRBD1, on 5 matching bases. The source of this sequence is a young man with type 1 diabetes. CDR3 protein: CASSYAPGGAGNTIYF. The DNA sequence follows: TGTGCCAGCAGTTACGCGCCGGGGGGGGCTGGAAACACCATATATTTT.